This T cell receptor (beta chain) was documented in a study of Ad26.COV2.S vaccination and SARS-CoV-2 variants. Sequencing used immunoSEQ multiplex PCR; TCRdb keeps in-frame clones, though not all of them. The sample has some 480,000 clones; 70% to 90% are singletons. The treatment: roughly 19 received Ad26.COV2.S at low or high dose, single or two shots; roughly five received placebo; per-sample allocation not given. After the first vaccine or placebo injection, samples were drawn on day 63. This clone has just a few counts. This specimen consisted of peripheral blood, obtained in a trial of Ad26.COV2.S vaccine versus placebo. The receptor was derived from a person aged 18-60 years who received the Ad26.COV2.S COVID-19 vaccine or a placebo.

In DNA form, the CDR3 reads TGCAGCGCCACAAGGGACCGCGGCTACACCTTC. Residues: CSATRDRGYTF. The rearrangement joins TRBV29-1 to TRBJ1-2; a possible D gene is TRBD1 (5 bases). V was pared by 7 bases and J by 8 bases, with 14 bases between. Per germline, CDR1 SQVTM and CDR2 ANQGSEA. CDR3 length equals 11 residues.